This entry lists 25 T cell receptor beta chains sequenced from one sample in a study of cytomegalovirus exposure and HLA in healthy donors. Amplification used 60 Vbeta primers and 13 Jbeta primers. TCRdb keeps only in-frame clones here, not all; method: immunoSEQ multiplex PCR. The sample includes about 110,000 clones, around 75% seen only once; the top ten take 1.3%. The sample was PBMCs. These receptors came from a man between 40 and 49 years old in good health and CMV-seronegative.

The chain employs TRBV19 and TRBJ2-3; D is possibly TRBD1 (5 bases). The CDR3 is 16 amino acids. Germline CDR1 LNHDA, CDR2 SQIVND (reference sequence). The germline V and J ends were trimmed by 1 base and 0 bases, with 11 bases remaining between them. The DNA of the CDR3 is TGTGCCAGTAGTATAGGAGGCCCAGGGAGCACAGATACGCAGTATTTT. Residues: CASSIGGPGSTDTQYF.

V and J are TRBV29-1 and TRBJ2-1; TRBD2 is a possible D gene (5 bases). CDR1 and CDR2 from the germline V gene are SQVTM and ANQGSEA. Trimming left V 6 bases short and J 8 bases short, with 11 bases between. The CDR3 totals 11 residues. CDR3 sequence reads: CSVTSSDEQFF. As DNA, the CDR3 is TGCAGCGTCACTAGTAGCGATGAGCAGTTCTTC.

CDR3 amino acids: CASSLLQGATDTQYF. CDR3 bases: TGTGCCAGCAGTTTACTGCAGGGGGCCACAGATACGCAGTATTTT. The rearrangement links TRBV27 to TRBJ2-3; TRBD1 aligns across 8 bases. This CDR3 is 15 amino acids long. The germline V gene has CDR1 MNHEY and CDR2 SMNVEV (reference sequence). V shed 2 bases and J 2 bases; nucleotides not matched to a gene: 3.

The chain joins TRBV5-1 to TRBJ1-2; no firm D call. The ends were cut back, 5 bases at V and 8 bases at J, with 25 bases in the middle. The germline CDR1 and CDR2 sequences are SGHRS and YFSETQ. The CDR3 covers 16 residues. The CDR3 protein is CASRYGLVAGTQGYTF. CDR3 nucleotide sequence: TGCGCCAGCAGGTATGGCTTGGTAGCCGGCACCCAGGGCTACACCTTC.

This clone was observed a handful of times. This sequence joins TRBV7-2 and TRBJ2-3, with a possible D match to TRBD2 (7 bases). Germline CDR1 reads SGHTA; CDR2 reads FQGNSA. The length of the CDR3 is 14 residues. Trimming stripped 6 bases from V and 5 bases from J, with 15 bases between. Here the CDR3 reads CASSEGGRLDTQYF. CDR3 nucleotides: TGTGCCAGCAGTGAGGGGGGGCGTCTAGATACGCAGTATTTT. Complete variable domain (other parts from reference TRBV7-2 and TRBJ2-3): GAGVSQSPSNKVTEKGKDVELRCDPISGHTALYWYRQSLGQGLEFLIYFQGNSAPDKSGLPSDRFSAERTGGSVSTLTIQRTQQEDSAVYLCASSEGGRLDTQYFGPGTRLTVL.

The chain employs TRBV30 and TRBJ2-7; 10 nucleotides align to TRBD1. CDR1 is GTSNPN and CDR2 is SVGIG in the germline V gene (reference sequence). J gave up 3 bases and V 5 bases, and 7 bases lay outside the gene matches. The CDR3 consists of 14 residues. CDR3 loop: CAWGIGTGDYEQYF. CDR3 nucleotides: TGTGCCTGGGGCATAGGGACAGGGGACTACGAGCAGTACTTC.

The V and J genes are TRBV5-1 and TRBJ2-2; 8 positions match TRBD1. The CDR3 extends over 15 amino acids. Germline V gene sequence: CDR1 SGHRS, CDR2 YFSETQ. The V gene end was trimmed by 0 bases and the J gene end by 5 bases; junction bases not matched to a gene: 3. CDR3 protein: CASSLARTGTGELFF. The CDR3 DNA reads TGCGCCAGCAGCTTGGCAAGGACAGGGACCGGGGAGCTGTTTTTT.

The chain links TRBV27 to TRBJ1-2; weak D call: TRBD1 (6 bases). CDR1 and CDR2 (germline): MNHEY, SMNVEV (reference sequence). The V end was cut by 5 bases, the J end by 3 bases, with 22 bases between. This CDR3 has 17 residues. This chain's CDR3 is CASSAYRDTLRDYGYTF. In DNA form, the CDR3 reads TGTGCCAGCAGTGCCTACCGGGACACCCTCAGAGACTATGGCTACACCTTC.

V usage is TRBV6-5 and J usage is TRBJ2-1; 13 nucleotides agree with TRBD2. The CDR3 runs to 14 residues. CDR1 is MNHEY, CDR2 SVGAGI, per germline. With 8 bases clipped from V and 7 bases from J, the junction kept 5 bases outside the gene matches. This CDR3 is CASGLAGVGNEQFF. The CDR3, as DNA: TGTGCCAGCGGACTAGCGGGAGTGGGAAATGAGCAGTTCTTC.

This clone was counted only a few times. The chain uses TRBV5-4 and TRBJ2-2; TRBD2 matches at 11 bases. V shed 4 bases and J 5 bases; nucleotides not matched to a gene: 7. The CDR3 consists of 16 residues. Germline-derived CDR1 and CDR2 are SGHNT and YYREEE (reference sequence). The CDR3 loop reads CASSRLAGGLTGELFF. CDR3 bases: TGTGCCAGCAGCAGGCTAGCGGGAGGTCTGACCGGGGAGCTGTTTTTT.

The chain combines TRBV7-9 with TRBJ2-7; 9 positions agree with TRBD2. The CDR3 is 16 residues long. J gave up 1 base and V 1 base, and 5 bases lay outside the gene matches. CDR1 SEHNR and CDR2 FQNEAQ come from the germline V gene (reference sequence). The CDR3 spells CASSLGSGGRSYEQYF. As DNA, the CDR3 is TGTGCCAGCAGCTTAGGTAGCGGGGGCAGGTCCTACGAGCAGTACTTC.

This chain joins TRBV29-1 and TRBJ2-3; 11 bases match TRBD2. CDR1 is SQVTM and CDR2 is ANQGSEA in the germline V gene. This CDR3 is 15 amino acids long. J lost 1 base, V lost 6 bases, and 6 bases had no gene match. This CDR3 reads CSVELAGDRTDTQYF. CDR3 coding DNA: TGCAGCGTCGAACTAGCGGGAGATCGCACAGATACGCAGTATTTT.

In regard to this clone: The junction departs from the called germline gene at one end, perhaps through a read error. The V gene is TRBV7-9, the J gene TRBJ1-1, with 10 positions matching TRBD1. The CDR3 is made up of 17 amino acids. In germline, CDR1 is SEHNR, CDR2 FQNEAQ (reference sequence). This CDR3 reads CSSSTTGTGVRDTEAFF. DNA of the CDR3: TGTTCCAGCAGCACAACCGGGACAGGGGTAAGGGACACTGAAGCTTTCTTT.

The chain has TRBV29-1 and TRBJ2-7; 8 bases line up with TRBD2. V lost 7 bases, J lost 7 bases, and 9 bases stayed unmatched. Germline lookup yields CDR1 SQVTM and CDR2 ANQGSEA. CDR3 length equals 12 residues. Written as DNA, the CDR3 is TGCAGCGCTCGGACTAGCCTGTGGGAGCAGTACTTC. It is translated as CSARTSLWEQYF.

The J gene is TRBJ2-2, the V gene TRBV2; D is uncertain. In germline, CDR1 is SNHLY, CDR2 FYNNEI. V lost 4 bases to trimming and J lost 5 bases, with 8 bases between them. The CDR3 covers 13 residues. CDR3 in DNA: TGTGCCAGCAGTGGATCGAGGACCGGGGAGCTGTTTTTT. Translated, it gives CASSGSRTGELFF.

This chain joins TRBV13 and TRBJ1-1; tentative D call: TRBD1 (5 bases). The CDR3 covers 15 residues. Germline V gene data show CDR1 as PRHDT and CDR2 as FYEKMQ (reference sequence). With 4 bases removed from V and 0 bases from J, the gap between germline ends came to 12 bases. CDR3 sequence: CASSSGLVMNTEAFF. CDR3 nucleotide sequence: TGTGCCAGCAGCTCGGGACTGGTGATGAACACTGAAGCTTTCTTT.

This clone turned up a few times. CDR3 residues: CSVIGRGGPSGANVLTF. The CDR3 nucleotides read TGCAGCGTTATCGGGAGGGGAGGCCCATCTGGGGCCAACGTCCTGACTTTC. The chain has TRBV29-1 and TRBJ2-6; 8 bases are shared with TRBD2. CDR1 is SQVTM and CDR2 is ANQGSEA in the germline V gene. This CDR3 comprises 17 residues. The trim removed 5 bases at V and 1 base at J, leaving 10 bases unmatched.

CDR3 in amino acids: CASSPSQGFNEKLFF. The CDR3 nucleotides are TGTGCCAGCAGCCCATCGCAGGGGTTTAATGAAAAACTGTTTTTT. This chain connects TRBV5-4 to TRBJ1-4, with a weak D call TRBD1 (6 bases). The CDR3 consists of 15 residues. Trimming took 4 bases from V and 4 from J, leaving 14 bases between them. Germline V gene sequence: CDR1 SGHNT, CDR2 YYREEE (reference sequence).

The gene calls are TRBV7-2 and TRBJ1-2; D unclear. CDR3 length equals 13 residues. The germline V and J ends were trimmed by 5 bases and 2 bases, with 9 bases remaining between them. Germline V gene lookup returns CDR1 SGHTA and CDR2 FQGNSA. The CDR3 DNA reads TGTGCCAGCAGCCCTCAGATCAACTATGGCTACACCTTC. As protein: CASSPQINYGYTF.

The CDR3 sequence is CASSLDTSGEQYF. The DNA of the CDR3 is TGTGCCAGCAGCTTAGATACGAGCGGCGAGCAGTACTTC. The chain is built from TRBV7-6 and TRBJ2-7; D perhaps matches TRBD2 (5 bases). CDR1 is SGHVS, CDR2 FNYEAQ, per germline. Trimming removed 1 base from V and 6 bases from J, with 10 bases in between. The CDR3 runs 13 residues.

The chain is built from TRBV29-1 and TRBJ2-1; 9 bases fit TRBD1. Germline V lookup: CDR1 SQVTM, CDR2 ANQGSEA. V gave up 7 bases and J gave up 7 bases; unmatched junction bases: 5. The CDR3 totals 12 residues. The CDR3 sequence: CSARTGVNEQFF. CDR3 DNA sequence: TGCAGCGCAAGGACAGGGGTTAATGAGCAGTTCTTC.

Comment on this clone: Other DNA sequences from this sample encode an identical CDR3 as well. The CDR3 nucleotides are TGTGCCAGCAGCTTATCCGGGACAGGGAACACTGAAGCTTTCTTT. Amino acid sequence: CASSLSGTGNTEAFF. This chain uses TRBV7-6 with TRBJ1-1; 8 bases map to TRBD1. Trimming removed 2 bases from V and 1 base from J; junction bases left unmatched: 3. The CDR3 runs to 15 residues. Germline V gene data show CDR1 as SGHVS and CDR2 as FNYEAQ.

This clone was counted once. The chain is built from TRBV7-6 and TRBJ2-3; 7 bases map to TRBD2. The CDR3 covers 15 residues. Germline CDR1 SGHVS, CDR2 FNYEAQ. J was trimmed by 0 bases and V by 3 bases; bases with no gene match: 3. CDR3 in amino acids: CASSLGLPSTDTQYF. Here the CDR3 DNA reads TGTGCCAGCAGCTTGGGACTACCTAGCACAGATACGCAGTATTTT.

In regard to this clone: Other DNA sequences within the sample encode an identical CDR3. The chain employs TRBV5-6 and TRBJ1-1, with TRBD1 matching over 7 bases. The CDR3 runs to 13 residues. Trimming cost V 0 bases and J 5 bases; bases outside gene matches: 1. CDR1 and CDR2 from the germline V gene are SGHDT and YYEEEE. CDR3 coding DNA: TGTGCCAGCAGCTTGGACAGGGGAACTGAAGCTTTCTTT. This gives the protein CASSLDRGTEAFF.

This chain links TRBV6-5 with TRBJ2-7, with D uncertain. The CDR3 is 13 amino acids. V was trimmed by 5 bases and J by 2 bases, leaving 10 bases between them. Looked up from germline, CDR1 is MNHEY and CDR2 is SVGAGI. DNA for the CDR3: TGTGCCAGCAGTCCAACGCCGGCCTACGAGCAGTACTTC. Translated: CASSPTPAYEQYF.